One sample yielded the 18 T cell receptor beta chains listed below, sequenced in a study of blood T cell repertoires in COVID-19. Sequencing was performed with immunoSEQ multiplex PCR; in TCRdb, only in-frame clones are kept and a portion is missing. The repertoire includes 180,000 or so clones, around 82% of them detected once, and approximately 7.6% sits in the top ten. The source material was PBMCs or T cells enriched from blood (not recorded which). These receptor sequences come from a man in his forties or fifties who had recovered from COVID-19.

The chain uses TRBV7-8 and TRBJ2-7; TRBD1 matches 8 bases. Trimming took 7 bases from V and 6 from J; bases not matched to a gene: 14. The CDR3 is 15 residues long. Germline CDR1 and CDR2: SGHVS and FQNEAQ. Here the CDR3 reads CASTVRDRSSSEQYF. The CDR3 nucleotides read TGTGCCAGCACCGTCCGGGACAGGTCTTCATCCGAGCAGTACTTC. Filled out from reference TRBV7-8 and TRBJ2-7, the complete variable domain reads GAGVSQSPRYKVAKRGQDVALRCDPISGHVSLFWYQQALGQGPEFLTYFQNEAQLDKSGLPSDRFFAERPEGSVSTLKIQRTQQEDSAVYLCASTVRDRSSSEQYFGPGTRLTVT.

This clone was seen a few times. The chain links TRBV7-9 to TRBJ1-6; 8 bases fit TRBD1. CDR3 size: 13 residues. The ends lost 10 bases at V and 12 bases at J; junction bases unmatched: 11. Germline V lookup: CDR1 SEHNR, CDR2 FQNEAQ (reference sequence). The CDR3 is CATGRTGTIPLHF. The CDR3 nucleotides are TGTGCCACCGGGAGGACAGGGACTATACCCCTCCACTTT.

The chain couples TRBV28 to TRBJ2-7; TRBD1 matches at 8 bases. CDR1 MDHEN and CDR2 SYDVKM come from the germline V gene. Germline trimming cut 7 bases from V and 6 bases from J; bases unmatched to any gene: 8. This CDR3 has 13 amino acids. This chain's CDR3 is CASIKGQGGEQYF. In DNA form, the CDR3 reads TGTGCCAGCATCAAAGGACAGGGAGGCGAGCAGTACTTC.

The table lists this clone with a few counts. The chain uses TRBV30 and TRBJ1-3; tentatively, D is TRBD1 (6 bases). The ends were cut back, 6 bases at V and 0 bases at J, with 9 bases in the middle. Germline CDR1 reads GTSNPN; CDR2 reads SVGIG (reference sequence). This CDR3 has 13 amino acids. The chain's CDR3 is CACPQGSGNTIYF. CDR3 coding DNA: TGTGCCTGCCCACAGGGCTCTGGAAACACCATATATTTT. Together with reference TRBV30 and TRBJ1-3, the CDR3 gives the full variable domain: SQTIHQWPATLVQPVGSPLSLECTVEGTSNPNLYWYRQAAGRGLQLLFYSVGIGQISSEVPQNLSASRPQDRQFILSSKKLLLSDSGFYLCACPQGSGNTIYFGEGSWLTVV.

Concerning this clone itself: A much larger clone differs by one base, so this may be a read error. The rearrangement uses TRBV28 and TRBJ1-6; D remains ambiguous. Germline V gene lookup returns CDR1 MDHEN and CDR2 SYDVKM. This CDR3 contains 13 residues. The V and J ends lost 2 bases and 3 bases respectively, with 2 bases between them. The CDR3 nucleotides read TGTGCCAGCAGTTTACACTATAATTCACCCCTCCACTTT. This translates into CASSLHYNSPLHF.

The chain has TRBV4-1 and TRBJ2-7, with D possibly matching TRBD2 (7 bases). This CDR3 has 13 amino acids. In germline, CDR1 is MGHRA, CDR2 YSYEKL. V lost 1 base and J lost 12, with 16 bases in between. The CDR3 DNA sequence: TGCGCCAGCAGCCAAGGGGGGGGGCACCGTCGGTACTTC. Translated, it gives CASSQGGGHRRYF.

The chain joins TRBV6-5 to TRBJ1-4; tentative D call: TRBD1 (5 bases). There are 13 residues in the CDR3. Trimming pared 8 bases from V and 8 bases from J, leaving 15 bases between. Germline lookup yields CDR1 MNHEY and CDR2 SVGAGI. The CDR3 bases are TGTGCCAGCGGGGCCCGGATCGTGGAAAAACTGTTTTTT. Protein product: CASGARIVEKLFF.

This sequence joins TRBV5-1 and TRBJ1-6, with D unclear. The CDR3 extends over 15 amino acids. Germline CDR1 and CDR2: SGHRS and YFSETQ. The V end lost 0 bases, the J end lost 13 bases, and 17 bases lay between the germline ends. The CDR3 coding sequence is TGCGCCAGCAGCTTGGGCGACGGTCGCCGGGAGCCCCTCCACTTT. Translation gives CASSLGDGRREPLHF.

This chain joins TRBV28 and TRBJ2-4; perhaps TRBD1 as D (6 bases). Looked up from germline, CDR1 is MDHEN and CDR2 is SYDVKM. The germline V and J ends were trimmed by 3 bases and 1 base, with 10 bases remaining between them. The CDR3 totals 15 residues. The CDR3 protein is CASSFQGQAKNIQYF. CDR3 nucleotide sequence: TGTGCCAGCAGTTTTCAGGGGCAGGCCAAAAACATTCAGTACTTC.

The chain couples TRBV4-3 to TRBJ2-3; a weak D match, TRBD1 (6 bases). V was clipped by 3 bases and J by 5 bases, with 15 bases between them. CDR1 LGHNA and CDR2 YSLEER come from the germline V gene. This CDR3 region has 15 residues. As DNA, the CDR3 is TGCGCCAGCAGCCAGGACAGCGTTCGAGGAGATACGCAGTATTTT. Its translation: CASSQDSVRGDTQYF.

V usage is TRBV25-1 and J usage is TRBJ2-1; 9 bases line up with TRBD1. The CDR3 is 16 residues long. Losses at the gene ends were 6 bases for V and 4 bases for J; bases not matched to a gene: 10. Germline V CDR1 and CDR2: MGHDK, SYGVNS. As DNA, the CDR3 is TGTGCCAGCAGATCGGTACAGGGGGCTGGATACAATGAGCAGTTCTTC. Translation gives CASRSVQGAGYNEQFF.

The V gene is TRBV29-1, the J gene TRBJ1-4; D unresolved. The germline gives CDR1 SQVTM, CDR2 ANQGSEA. CDR3 size: 14 residues. V gave up 0 bases and J gave up 4 bases, with 9 bases separating them. The CDR3: CSVEESGSNEKLFF. DNA of the CDR3: TGCAGCGTTGAAGAGAGTGGGAGTAATGAAAAACTGTTTTTT.

Notes on this clone: The sample carries other DNA sequences with the same CDR3. The chain employs TRBV24-1 and TRBJ1-1; D call uncertain. Germline V gene sequence: CDR1 KGHDR, CDR2 SFDVKD. V lost 5 bases to trimming and J lost 4 bases, with 7 bases between them. This CDR3 is 12 amino acids long. DNA of the CDR3: TGTGCCACCAGTGCTCCCGGCACTGAAGCTTTCTTT. This translates into CATSAPGTEAFF.

The CDR3 region has the DNA TGTGCCAGCAGCCGATACGCCACCCAAGACGGGTACTCTGGAAACACCATATATTTT. Its protein product is CASSRYATQDGYSGNTIYF. V and J are TRBV3-1 (or the pseudogene TRBV3-2) and TRBJ1-3; the D is unclear. The V end was cut by 4 bases, the J end by 0 bases, with 22 bases between. The CDR3 runs to 19 residues. Germline-derived CDR1 and CDR2 are LGHDT and YNNKEL (reference sequence).

The chain combines TRBV9 with TRBJ1-6; D uncertain. Deletions cut 3 bases from V and 1 base from J, with 8 bases between. The germline CDR1 and CDR2 sequences are SGDLS and YYNGEE. This CDR3 contains 15 residues. Written as DNA, the CDR3 is TGTGCCAGCAGCGGGGGAGGGTCCTATAATTCACCCCTCCACTTT. The encoded protein is CASSGGGSYNSPLHF.

The rearrangement uses TRBV4-1 and TRBJ1-1; D ambiguous. This CDR3 is 15 amino acids long. From germline, CDR1 is MGHRA and CDR2 YSYEKL. With 4 bases removed from V and 0 bases from J, the gap between germline ends came to 12 bases. The CDR3 DNA sequence: TGCGCCAGCAGCCGATACAGTCCCATGAACACTGAAGCTTTCTTT. Protein: CASSRYSPMNTEAFF.

The rearrangement joins TRBV19 to TRBJ2-1; 10 nucleotides agree with TRBD2. After removal of 5 bases from V and 8 bases from J, the junction contained 6 bases not matched to a gene. Germline CDR1 reads LNHDA; CDR2 reads SQIVND (reference sequence). The CDR3 extends over 14 amino acids. CDR3 sequence: CASSESGGADEQFF. The CDR3 DNA reads TGTGCCAGTAGTGAAAGCGGGGGGGCCGATGAGCAGTTCTTC.

The chain has TRBV6-5 and TRBJ1-3; no firm D call. The germline V gene encodes CDR1 MNHEY and CDR2 SVGAGI. CDR3 length equals 12 residues. The V end lost 8 bases, the J end lost 1 base, and 6 bases lay between the germline ends. CDR3 sequence reads: CASFSSGNTIYF. The CDR3 DNA reads TGTGCCAGCTTCTCTTCTGGAAACACCATATATTTT.